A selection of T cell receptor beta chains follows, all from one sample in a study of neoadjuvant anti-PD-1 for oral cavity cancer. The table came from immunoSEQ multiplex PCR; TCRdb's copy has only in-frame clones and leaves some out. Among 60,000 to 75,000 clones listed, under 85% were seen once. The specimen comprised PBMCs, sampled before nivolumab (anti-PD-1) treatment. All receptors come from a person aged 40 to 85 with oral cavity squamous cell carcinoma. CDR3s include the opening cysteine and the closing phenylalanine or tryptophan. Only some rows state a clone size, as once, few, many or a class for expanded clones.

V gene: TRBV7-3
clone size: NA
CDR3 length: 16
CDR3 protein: CASSPLDRAMNTEAFF

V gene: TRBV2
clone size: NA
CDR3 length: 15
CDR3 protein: CASSSGEQLNTEAFF

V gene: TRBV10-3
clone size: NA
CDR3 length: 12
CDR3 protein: CAISGLNTEAFF

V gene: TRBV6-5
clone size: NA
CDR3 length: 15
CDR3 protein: CASSALAGVSDTQYF

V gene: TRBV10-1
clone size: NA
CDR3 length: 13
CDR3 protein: CASSESTSGRKYF

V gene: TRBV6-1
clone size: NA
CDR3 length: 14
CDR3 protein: CASSGTGNNQPQHF

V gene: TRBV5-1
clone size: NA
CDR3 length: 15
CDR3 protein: CASSTGTLGGEKLFF

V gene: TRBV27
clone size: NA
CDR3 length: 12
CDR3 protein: CASSFYQGRAFF

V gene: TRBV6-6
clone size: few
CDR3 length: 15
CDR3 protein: CASSESDRGPSEQYF

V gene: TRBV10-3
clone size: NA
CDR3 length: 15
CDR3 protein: CAISEPGTSGNEQFF

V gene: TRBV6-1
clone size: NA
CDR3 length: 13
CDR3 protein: CATCLVDNSPLHF

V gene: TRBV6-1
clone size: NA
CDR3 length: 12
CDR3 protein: CASSRFGTEAFF

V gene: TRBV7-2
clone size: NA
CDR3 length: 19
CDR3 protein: CASSWGFGTSGGAKDTQYF

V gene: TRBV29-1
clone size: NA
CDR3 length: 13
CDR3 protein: CSVAGTGGGTQYF

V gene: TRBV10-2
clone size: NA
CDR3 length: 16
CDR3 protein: CASSESKGGVGNEQFF

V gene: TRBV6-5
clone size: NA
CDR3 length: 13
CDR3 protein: CASSRRGQEPQHF

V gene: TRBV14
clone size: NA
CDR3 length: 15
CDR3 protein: CASSQRDGFSDGYTF

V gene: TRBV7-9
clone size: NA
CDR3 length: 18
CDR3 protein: CASSSNIDRSSYNSPLHF

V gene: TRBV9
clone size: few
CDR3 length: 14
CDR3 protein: CASSPQTTSTEAFF

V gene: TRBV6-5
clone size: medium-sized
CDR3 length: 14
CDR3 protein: CASSYSQGWETQYF

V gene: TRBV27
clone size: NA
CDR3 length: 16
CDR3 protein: CASRETGRPRNEKLFF

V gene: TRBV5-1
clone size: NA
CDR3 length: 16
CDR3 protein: CASSLAVTSGSTEAFF

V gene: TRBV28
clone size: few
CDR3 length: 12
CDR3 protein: CATSLTSGIQYF

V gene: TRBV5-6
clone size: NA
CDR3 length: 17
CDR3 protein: CASSSLREGRVNQPQHF

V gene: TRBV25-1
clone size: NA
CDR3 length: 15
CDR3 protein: CASSGPGTAAYEQYF

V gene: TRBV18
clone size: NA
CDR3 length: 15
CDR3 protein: CASSPRDRGRSEQYF

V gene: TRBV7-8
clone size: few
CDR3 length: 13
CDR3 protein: CASSWTGSGGYTF

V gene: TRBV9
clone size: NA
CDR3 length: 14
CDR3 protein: CASSPHRSSYEQYF

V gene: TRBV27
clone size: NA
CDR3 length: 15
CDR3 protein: CASRRDRGKSPEQYF

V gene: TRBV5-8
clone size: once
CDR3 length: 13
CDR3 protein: CASSLPRSGELFF

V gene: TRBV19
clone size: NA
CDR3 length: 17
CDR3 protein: CASSIGQVQESNQPQHF

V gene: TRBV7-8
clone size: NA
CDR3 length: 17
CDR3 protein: CASSPAGQGTSTDTQYF

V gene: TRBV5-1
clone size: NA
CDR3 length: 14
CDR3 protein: CASSLAGQQETQYF

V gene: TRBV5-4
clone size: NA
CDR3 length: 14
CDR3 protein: CASSFGLNNEKLFF

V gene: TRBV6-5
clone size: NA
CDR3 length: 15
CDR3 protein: CASGTSGGSYNEQFF

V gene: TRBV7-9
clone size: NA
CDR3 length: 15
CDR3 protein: CASSLIQGESSEQYF

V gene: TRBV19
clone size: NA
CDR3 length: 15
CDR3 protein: CATLDSFSGANVLTF